The present T cell receptor beta chain was sequenced within a study of CD8+CD57+ T cells in acquired aplastic anemia. Germline values: CDR1 WNHNN, CDR2 SYGVQD (reference sequence). CDR3 length: 14 amino acids. Trimming at V came to 8 bases and at J to 5 bases, leaving 7 bases not matched to a gene. Genomic DNA, serving as template, underwent TCR beta VDJ and CDR3 profiling. TCRdb ran MiXCR on the reads and lists one entry per CDR3 protein. The sample holds 180,000 or so distinct CDR3 sequences, around half seen once. The receptor comes from a human donor in good health. The chain carries TRBV10-1 and TRBJ2-5; 11 bases map to TRBD2. The sequencing input was sorted CD4+, CD8+, or CD8+CD57+ T cells (not recorded which) from PBMCs. The CDR3 DNA reads TGCGCCAGCGTACTAGCGGGAGTTGGCGAGACCCAGTACTTC. This gives the protein CASVLAGVGETQYF.